This T cell receptor beta chain was documented in a study of blood T cell repertoires in COVID-19. Study-wide context: Samples representing acute and convalescent COVID-19 were sourced from the United States, Italy and Spain. In each case, the material was cDNA or gDNA derived from T cells, B-cell-depleted T cells, or PBMCs.

Per the original methods: Estimates of nucleated cell counts were drawn from the amplification of reference gene primers. Generated by immunoSEQ multiplex PCR, the TCRdb table keeps only in-frame clones and is missing some. Clonal size and the V and J genes are those of that table, whereas D and trimming came from the DNA. The sample yields tens of thousands of clones, 82% seen once. V lost 2 bases and J lost 4; bases outside the gene matches: 11. The germline V gene encodes CDR1 KGHSH and CDR2 LQKENI. The CDR3 is 17 residues long. Sequencing used peripheral blood. The rearrangement uses TRBV18 and TRBJ2-3; 8 bases are a match to TRBD2. This sequence was found in a woman between 55 and 75 years old with acute or convalescent COVID-19. The CDR3 coding sequence is TGTGCCAGCTCACCAAGGAGCTCGGGAGGGCCAGCAGATACGCAGTATTTT. Translation gives CASSPRSSGGPADTQYF.